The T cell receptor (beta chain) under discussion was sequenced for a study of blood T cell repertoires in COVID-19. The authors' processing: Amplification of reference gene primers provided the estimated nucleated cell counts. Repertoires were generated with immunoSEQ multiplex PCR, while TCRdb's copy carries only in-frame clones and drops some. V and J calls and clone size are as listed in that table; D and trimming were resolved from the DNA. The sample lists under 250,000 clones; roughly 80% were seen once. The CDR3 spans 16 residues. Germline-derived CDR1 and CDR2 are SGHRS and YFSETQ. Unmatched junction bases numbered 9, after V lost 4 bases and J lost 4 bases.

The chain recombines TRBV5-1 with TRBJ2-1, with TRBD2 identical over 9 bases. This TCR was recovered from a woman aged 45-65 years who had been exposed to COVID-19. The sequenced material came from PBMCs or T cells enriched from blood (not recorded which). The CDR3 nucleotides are TGCGCCAGCAGCCCCGAAGCAGCGGGGGGTTACAATGAGCAGTTCTTC. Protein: CASSPEAAGGYNEQFF.